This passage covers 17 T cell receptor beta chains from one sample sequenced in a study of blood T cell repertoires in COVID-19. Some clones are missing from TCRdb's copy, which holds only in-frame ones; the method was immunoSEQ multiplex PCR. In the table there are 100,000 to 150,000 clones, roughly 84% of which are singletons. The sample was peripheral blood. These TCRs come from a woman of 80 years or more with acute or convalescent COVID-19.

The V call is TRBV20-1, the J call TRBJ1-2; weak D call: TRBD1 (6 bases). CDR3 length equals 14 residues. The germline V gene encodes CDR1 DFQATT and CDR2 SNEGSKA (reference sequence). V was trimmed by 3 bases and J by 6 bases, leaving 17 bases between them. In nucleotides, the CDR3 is TGCAGTGCTAGTAGAAGGCAGGGGCGAGATGGCTACACCTTC. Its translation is CSASRRQGRDGYTF.

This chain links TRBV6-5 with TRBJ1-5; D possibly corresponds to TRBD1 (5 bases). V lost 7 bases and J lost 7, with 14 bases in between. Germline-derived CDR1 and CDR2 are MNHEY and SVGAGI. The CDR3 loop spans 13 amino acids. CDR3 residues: CASKETQGQPQHF. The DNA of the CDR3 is TGTGCCAGCAAGGAAACCCAGGGCCAGCCCCAGCATTTT.

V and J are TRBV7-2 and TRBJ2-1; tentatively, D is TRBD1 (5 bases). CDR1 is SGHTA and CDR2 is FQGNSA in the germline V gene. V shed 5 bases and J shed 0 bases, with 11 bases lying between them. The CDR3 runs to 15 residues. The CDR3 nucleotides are TGTGCCAGCAGCCCCACAGGATACTCCTACAATGAGCAGTTCTTC. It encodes CASSPTGYSYNEQFF.

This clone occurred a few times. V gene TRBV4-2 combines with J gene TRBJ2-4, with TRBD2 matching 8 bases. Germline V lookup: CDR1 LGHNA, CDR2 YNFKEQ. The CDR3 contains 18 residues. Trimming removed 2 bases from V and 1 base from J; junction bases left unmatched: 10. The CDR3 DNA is TGTGCCAGCAGCCAATCCGTCATTAGCGGGGTGGCCAAAAACATTCAGTACTTC. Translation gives CASSQSVISGVAKNIQYF.

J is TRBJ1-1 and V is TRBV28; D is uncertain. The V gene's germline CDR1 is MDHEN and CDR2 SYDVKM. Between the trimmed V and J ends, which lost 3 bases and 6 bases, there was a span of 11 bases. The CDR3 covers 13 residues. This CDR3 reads CASSFAISAEAFF. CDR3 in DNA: TGTGCCAGCAGTTTTGCGATTTCCGCTGAAGCTTTCTTT.

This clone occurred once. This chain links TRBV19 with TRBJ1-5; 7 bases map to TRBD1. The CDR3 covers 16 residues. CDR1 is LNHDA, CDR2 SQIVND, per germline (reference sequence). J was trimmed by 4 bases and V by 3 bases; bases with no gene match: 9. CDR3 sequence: CASSMSPGGSNQPQHF. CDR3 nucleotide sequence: TGTGCCAGTAGTATGTCGCCAGGGGGGTCGAATCAGCCCCAGCATTTT. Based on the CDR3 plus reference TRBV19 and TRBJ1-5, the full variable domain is DGGITQSPKYLFRKEGQNVTLSCEQNLNHDAMYWYRQDPGQGLRLIYYSQIVNDFQKGDIAEGYSVSREKKESFPLTVTSAQKNPTAFYLCASSMSPGGSNQPQHFGDGTRLSIL.

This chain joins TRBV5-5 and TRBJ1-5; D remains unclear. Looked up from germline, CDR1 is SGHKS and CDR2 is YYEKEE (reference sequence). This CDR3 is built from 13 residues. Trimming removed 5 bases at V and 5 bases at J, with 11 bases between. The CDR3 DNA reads TGTGCCAGCAGTTTCGACACCCATCAGCCCCAGCATTTT. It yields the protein CASSFDTHQPQHF.

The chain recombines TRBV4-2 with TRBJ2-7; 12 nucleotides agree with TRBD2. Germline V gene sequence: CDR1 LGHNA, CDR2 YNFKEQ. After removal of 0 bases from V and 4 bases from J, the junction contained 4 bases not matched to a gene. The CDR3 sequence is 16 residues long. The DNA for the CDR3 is TGTGCCAGCAGCCAAGATCTAGCGGGGGGGCTTTACGAGCAGTACTTC. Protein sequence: CASSQDLAGGLYEQYF.

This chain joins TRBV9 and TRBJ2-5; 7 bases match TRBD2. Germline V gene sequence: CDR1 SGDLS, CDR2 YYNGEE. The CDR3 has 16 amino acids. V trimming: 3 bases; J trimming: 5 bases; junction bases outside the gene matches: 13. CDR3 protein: CASSAPRQGLRETQYF. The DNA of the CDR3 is TGTGCCAGCAGCGCCCCTCGCCAGGGACTACGGGAGACCCAGTACTTC.

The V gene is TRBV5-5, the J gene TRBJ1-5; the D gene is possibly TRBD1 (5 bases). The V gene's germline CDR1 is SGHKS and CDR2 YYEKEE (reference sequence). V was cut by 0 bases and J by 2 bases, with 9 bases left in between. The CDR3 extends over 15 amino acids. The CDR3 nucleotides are TGTGCCAGCAGCTTGGAGGGGTTTGGCAATCAGCCCCAGCATTTT. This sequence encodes CASSLEGFGNQPQHF.

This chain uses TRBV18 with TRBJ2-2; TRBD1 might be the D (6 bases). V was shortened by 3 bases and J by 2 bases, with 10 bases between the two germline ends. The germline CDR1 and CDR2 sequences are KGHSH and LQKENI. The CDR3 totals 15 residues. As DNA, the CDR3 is TGTGCCAGCTCACCCGGGACAATCAACACCGGGGAGCTGTTTTTT. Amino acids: CASSPGTINTGELFF.

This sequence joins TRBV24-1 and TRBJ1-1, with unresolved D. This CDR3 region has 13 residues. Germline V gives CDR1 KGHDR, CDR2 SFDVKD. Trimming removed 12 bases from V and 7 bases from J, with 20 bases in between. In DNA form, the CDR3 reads TGTGCCGTCACCCCTTGGAGAGAAATTGAAGCTTTCTTT. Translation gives CAVTPWREIEAFF.

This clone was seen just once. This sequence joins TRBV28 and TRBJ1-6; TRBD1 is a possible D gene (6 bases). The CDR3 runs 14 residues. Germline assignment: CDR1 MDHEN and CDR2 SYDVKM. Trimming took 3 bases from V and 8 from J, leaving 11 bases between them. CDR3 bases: TGTGCCAGCAGTTTGGGACATAACTATTCACCCCTCCACTTT. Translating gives CASSLGHNYSPLHF.

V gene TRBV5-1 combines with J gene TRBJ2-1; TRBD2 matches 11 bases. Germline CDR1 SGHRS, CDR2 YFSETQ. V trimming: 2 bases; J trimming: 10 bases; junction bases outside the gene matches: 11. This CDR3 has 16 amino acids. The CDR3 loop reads CASSFSGRAPWGEQFF. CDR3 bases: TGCGCCAGCAGCTTTAGCGGGAGGGCCCCTTGGGGGGAGCAGTTCTTC.

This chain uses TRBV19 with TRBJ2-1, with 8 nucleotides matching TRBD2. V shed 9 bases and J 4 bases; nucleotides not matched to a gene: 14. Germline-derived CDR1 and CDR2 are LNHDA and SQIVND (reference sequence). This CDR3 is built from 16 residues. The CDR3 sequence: CASSPGGVSLYNEQFF. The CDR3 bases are TGTGCCAGCTCACCGGGAGGGGTCTCCTTATACAATGAGCAGTTCTTC.

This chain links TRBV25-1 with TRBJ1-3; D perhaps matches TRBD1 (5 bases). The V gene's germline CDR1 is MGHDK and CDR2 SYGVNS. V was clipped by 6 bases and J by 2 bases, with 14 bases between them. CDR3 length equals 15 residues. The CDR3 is CASRLGTSTGNTIYF. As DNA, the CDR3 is TGTGCCAGCAGGTTGGGGACTAGCACTGGAAACACCATATATTTT.

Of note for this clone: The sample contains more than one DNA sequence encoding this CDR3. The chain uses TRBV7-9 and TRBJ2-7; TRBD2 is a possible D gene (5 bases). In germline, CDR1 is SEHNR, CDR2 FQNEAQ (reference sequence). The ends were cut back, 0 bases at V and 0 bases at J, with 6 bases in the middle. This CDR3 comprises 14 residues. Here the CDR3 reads CASSLAGVSYEQYF. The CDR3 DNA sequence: TGTGCCAGCAGCTTAGCGGGAGTCTCCTACGAGCAGTACTTC.